Shown below are 12 T cell receptor beta chains from a single sample sequenced in a study of beta chain features in type 1 diabetes. The isolated RNA, all of it, was reverse transcribed, so expressed TCRB transcripts were what got sequenced. The protocol was immunoSEQ multiplex PCR, while the TCRdb copy is restricted to in-frame clones and leaves out a portion. The table has around 500,000 clones, about 32% seen once. The specimen was naive CD4+ T cells from blood. The source of these receptors is a young man in good health.

This clone was detected a few times. The chain uses TRBV5-1 and TRBJ1-1; no definite D call. CDR1 is SGHRS and CDR2 is YFSETQ in the germline V gene. The CDR3 spans 13 residues. Trimming removed 2 bases from V and 4 bases from J, with 9 bases in between. CDR3 nucleotides: TGCGCCAGCAGCTTAGGGTGGGTCACTGAAGCTTTCTTT. Encoded protein: CASSLGWVTEAFF.

The chain employs TRBV7-9 and TRBJ1-2; no clear D. Germline CDR1 and CDR2: SEHNR and FQNEAQ (reference sequence). The CDR3 totals 15 residues. Deletions cut 1 base from V and 8 bases from J, with 17 bases between. The CDR3 loop reads CASSLESARVGGYTF. The CDR3 bases are TGTGCCAGCAGCTTAGAGTCCGCGAGGGTCGGAGGCTACACCTTC.

The chain employs TRBV19 and TRBJ2-1; 7 bases match TRBD1. The CDR3 extends over 14 amino acids. Trimming cost V 6 bases and J 10 bases; bases outside gene matches: 12. CDR1 and CDR2 from the germline V gene are LNHDA and SQIVND (reference sequence). CDR3 sequence (DNA): TGTGCCAGTAGCACAACACCGACAGGGCGAGAGCAGTTCTTC. Protein product: CASSTTPTGREQFF.

This clone has a count of ten or more. The V call is TRBV7-9, the J call TRBJ1-1, with D tentatively TRBD1 (6 bases). Germline loops: CDR1 SEHNR, CDR2 FQNEAQ (reference sequence). V was clipped by 6 bases and J by 4 bases, with 12 bases between them. This CDR3 contains 13 residues. This chain's CDR3 is CASRDRPVTEAFF. CDR3 coding DNA: TGTGCCAGCAGGGACAGACCAGTCACTGAAGCTTTCTTT.

V gene TRBV2 combines with J gene TRBJ2-3; the match to TRBD2 covers 10 bases. V was pared by 5 bases and J by 4 bases, with 3 bases of the junction left unmatched. The CDR3 has 14 residues. Germline loops: CDR1 SNHLY, CDR2 FYNNEI. CDR3 loop: CASSKREGADTQYF. The CDR3 region has the DNA TGTGCCAGCAGTAAGCGGGAGGGGGCAGATACGCAGTATTTT.

The chain carries TRBV29-1 and TRBJ2-1; 8 positions agree with TRBD1. V lost 3 bases to trimming and J lost 9 bases; unmatched junction nucleotides: 10. The germline CDR1 and CDR2 sequences are SQVTM and ANQGSEA. The CDR3 is 14 amino acids. CDR3 amino acids: CSVDDGQGRVEQFF. CDR3 nucleotides: TGCAGCGTTGACGACGGACAGGGAAGGGTTGAGCAGTTCTTC.

Notes on this clone: Other DNA variants within this sample encode the same CDR3. The rearrangement uses TRBV30 and TRBJ1-1; D call uncertain. CDR3 length equals 13 residues. Germline lookup yields CDR1 GTSNPN and CDR2 SVGIG (reference sequence). The V gene lost 0 bases and the J gene lost 0 bases, with 5 bases spanning the gap. CDR3 sequence: CAWSVSLNTEAFF. The CDR3 region has the DNA TGTGCCTGGAGTGTAAGTCTGAACACTGAAGCTTTCTTT.

The CDR3: CASSPRGVSYGYTF. The CDR3 nucleotides read TGTGCCAGCAGCCCAAGAGGGGTTAGCTATGGCTACACCTTC. The chain joins TRBV7-6 to TRBJ1-2, with D possibly matching TRBD1 (5 bases). V was shortened by 5 bases and J by 4 bases, with 14 bases between the two germline ends. In germline, CDR1 is SGHVS, CDR2 FNYEAQ. This CDR3 spans 14 amino acids. Complete variable domain (other parts from reference TRBV7-6 and TRBJ1-2): GAGVSQSPRYKVTKRGQDVALRCDPISGHVSLYWYRQALGQGPEFLTYFNYEAQQDKSGLPNDRFSAERPEGSISTLTIQRTEQRDSAMYRCASSPRGVSYGYTFGSGTRLTVV.

The V and J genes are TRBV28 and TRBJ2-2; 10 nucleotides agree with TRBD2. Unmatched junction bases numbered 6, after V lost 2 bases and J lost 6 bases. The CDR3 extends over 16 amino acids. Germline CDR1 is MDHEN and CDR2 is SYDVKM. CDR3 sequence: CASSLTFLAGAGELFF. DNA of the CDR3: TGTGCCAGCAGTTTAACGTTCCTAGCGGGAGCCGGGGAGCTGTTTTTT.

The gene calls are TRBV14 and TRBJ2-4; D uncertain. V was clipped by 1 base and J by 3 bases, with 4 bases between them. This CDR3 contains 13 residues. Germline CDR1 and CDR2: SGHDN and FVKESK. CDR3: CASSQAGKNIQYF. The CDR3 DNA reads TGTGCCAGCAGCCAAGCAGGCAAAAACATTCAGTACTTC. Variable domain in full (rest from reference TRBV14 and TRBJ2-4): EAGVTQFPSHSVIEKGQTVTLRCDPISGHDNLYWYRRVMGKEIKFLLHFVKESKQDESGMPNNRFLAERTGGTYSTLKVQPAELEDSGVYFCASSQAGKNIQYFGAGTRLSVL.

This clone has more than one count but fewer than ten. The chain couples TRBV7-2 to TRBJ2-1; TRBD2 matches 7 bases. V shed 3 bases, J shed 6 bases, and the junction held 11 bases outside the gene matches. This CDR3 has 16 residues. The germline gives CDR1 SGHTA, CDR2 FQGNSA. The CDR3 sequence is CASSFDLAEVTNEQFF. In DNA, the CDR3 is TGTGCCAGCAGCTTCGACCTAGCGGAGGTGACCAATGAGCAGTTCTTC. Full variable domain (outside the CDR3, taken from reference TRBV7-2 and TRBJ2-1): GAGVSQSPSNKVTEKGKDVELRCDPISGHTALYWYRQSLGQGLEFLIYFQGNSAPDKSGLPSDRFSAERTGGSVSTLTIQRTQQEDSAVYLCASSFDLAEVTNEQFFGPGTRLTVL.

This clone has just a few counts. The chain has TRBV25-1 and TRBJ2-6; no clear D. V was trimmed by 3 bases and J by 1 base, leaving 4 bases between them. The CDR3 consists of 14 residues. CDR1 MGHDK and CDR2 SYGVNS come from the germline V gene. The DNA of the CDR3 is TGTGCCAGCAGTGAGGGGTCTGGGGCCAACGTCCTGACTTTC. Translation gives CASSEGSGANVLTF.